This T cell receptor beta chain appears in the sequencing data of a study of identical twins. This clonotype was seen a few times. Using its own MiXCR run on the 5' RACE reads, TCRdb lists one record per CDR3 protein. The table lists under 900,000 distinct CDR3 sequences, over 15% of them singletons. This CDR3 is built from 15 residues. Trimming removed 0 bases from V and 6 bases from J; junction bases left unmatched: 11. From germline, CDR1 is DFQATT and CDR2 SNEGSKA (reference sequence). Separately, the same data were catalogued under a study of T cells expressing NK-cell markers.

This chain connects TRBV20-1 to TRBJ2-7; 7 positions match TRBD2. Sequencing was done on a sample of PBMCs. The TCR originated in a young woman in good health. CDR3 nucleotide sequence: TGCAGTGCTAGAGATAGGAAGCGGGGAGGACCCGAGCAGTACTTC. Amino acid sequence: CSARDRKRGGPEQYF.